A single sample gave rise to the 10 T cell receptor beta chains below, sequenced in a study of T cells in Graves' hyperthyroidism and ophthalmopathy. RNA transcripts served as the template for amplifying TCR beta CDR3 regions. HTBI primers were used for first-round RT-PCR of the TCR CDR3. Using its own MiXCR run on the multiplex PCR reads, TCRdb lists one record per CDR3 protein. The sample lists over 450,000 distinct CDR3 sequences, about 15% occurring once. Material: blood. The receptors come from a woman aged 18-29 years with Graves' ophthalmopathy.

This clonotype has ten or more counts. The chain carries TRBV19 and TRBJ2-5, with 7 bases matching TRBD2. The J segment lost 1 base and the V segment lost 8 bases, leaving 10 bases of the junction unmatched. Germline V CDR1 and CDR2: LNHDA, SQIVND (reference sequence). This CDR3 is 15 amino acids long. The CDR3 protein is CASRPISGAQETQYF. The CDR3 DNA reads TGTGCCAGTCGTCCCATCAGCGGGGCCCAAGAGACCCAGTACTTC. The full variable domain, its missing parts supplied by reference TRBV19 and TRBJ2-5, is DGGITQSPKYLFRKEGQNVTLSCEQNLNHDAMYWYRQDPGQGLRLIYYSQIVNDFQKGDIAEGYSVSREKKESFPLTVTSAQKNPTAFYLCASRPISGAQETQYFGPGTRLLVL.

This clonotype occurred a few times. The CDR3 nucleotides are TGTGCCAGCACCTCGTGGAGCGGGAGGGGCGAGCAGTACTTC. This gives the protein CASTSWSGRGEQYF. The chain has TRBV6-1 and TRBJ2-7, with 10 bases fitting TRBD2. The CDR3 contains 14 residues. V shed 7 bases, J shed 6 bases, and the junction held 9 bases outside the gene matches. Per germline, CDR1 MNHNS and CDR2 SASEGT.

This clonotype was picked up a small number of times. The rearrangement joins TRBV19 to TRBJ1-2, with 7 bases fitting TRBD1. From germline, CDR1 is LNHDA and CDR2 SQIVND (reference sequence). V lost 2 bases, J lost 4 bases, and 13 bases stayed unmatched. The CDR3 spans 17 residues. DNA of the CDR3: TGTGCCAGTAGTATATCTACCGGGACAGAGAAGAGCTATGGCTACACCTTC. It specifies CASSISTGTEKSYGYTF.

This chain connects TRBV14 to TRBJ2-2; 10 bases are a match to TRBD2. CDR3 length: 22 residues. Per the germline V gene, CDR1 is SGHDN and CDR2 is FVKESK. V trimming: 4 bases; J trimming: 1 base; junction bases outside the gene matches: 21. This chain's CDR3 is CASSLPPGASGGAGGNTGELFF. The CDR3 nucleotides read TGTGCCAGCAGCCTACCACCCGGGGCTAGCGGGGGAGCTGGCGGGAACACCGGGGAGCTGTTTTTT.

This clonotype was seen ten or more times. The chain combines TRBV2 with TRBJ2-5, with TRBD2 as a possible D gene (7 bases). V gave up 3 bases and J gave up 4 bases, with 12 bases separating them. The CDR3 covers 14 residues. CDR1 and CDR2 from the germline V gene are SNHLY and FYNNEI. This CDR3 reads CASSERGGRETQYF. For the CDR3, the DNA is TGTGCCAGCAGTGAGAGGGGGGGGAGAGAGACCCAGTACTTC.

This clonotype was seen a few times. V gene TRBV5-1 combines with J gene TRBJ1-3, with 7 bases that match TRBD1. Germline loops: CDR1 SGHRS, CDR2 YFSETQ. V was clipped by 6 bases and J by 0 bases; unmatched bases: 3. The length of the CDR3 is 14 residues. The CDR3 here is CASTRGDSGNTIYF. The DNA for the CDR3 is TGCGCCAGCACCAGGGGGGACTCTGGAAACACCATATATTTT.

This clonotype was counted between two and nine times. The J gene is TRBJ1-1, the V gene TRBV12-3 or TRBV12-4, with unresolved D. V was trimmed by 6 bases and J by 4 bases, leaving 15 bases between them. CDR3 length equals 14 residues. As DNA, the CDR3 is TGTGCCAGCAGACCCCCTGGGAGGAGCACTGAAGCTTTCTTT. As protein: CASRPPGRSTEAFF.

The chain combines TRBV5-1 with TRBJ2-2, with 7 bases matching TRBD1. In germline, CDR1 is SGHRS, CDR2 YFSETQ. The V segment lost 4 bases and the J segment 6 bases; nucleotides outside the gene matches: 9. The CDR3 totals 15 residues. Here the CDR3 reads CASSVDRVFSGELFF. CDR3 nucleotide sequence: TGCGCCAGCAGCGTTGACAGGGTATTTTCCGGGGAGCTGTTTTTT. The entire variable domain, with the rest obtained from reference TRBV5-1 and TRBJ2-2, is as follows: KAGVTQTPRYLIKTRGQQVTLSCSPISGHRSVSWYQQTPGQGLQFLFEYFSETQRNKGNFPGRFSGRQFSNSRSEMNVSTLELGDSALYLCASSVDRVFSGELFFGEGSRLTVL.

J is TRBJ1-2 and V is TRBV27; unclear D gene. The V gene lost 3 bases and the J gene lost 2 bases, with 10 bases spanning the gap. Germline CDR1 MNHEY, CDR2 SMNVEV (reference sequence). CDR3 length equals 14 residues. The chain's CDR3 is CASSFGHSNYGYTF. DNA of the CDR3: TGTGCCAGCAGTTTTGGGCATTCGAACTATGGCTACACCTTC.

This chain links TRBV30 with TRBJ1-2, with a tentative D call TRBD1 (6 bases). V gave up 3 bases and J gave up 4 bases, with 15 bases separating them. This CDR3 is 14 amino acids long. Germline V gene sequence: CDR1 GTSNPN, CDR2 SVGIG (reference sequence). CDR3 residues: CAWSRGYLGYGYTF. DNA for the CDR3: TGTGCCTGGAGCAGGGGCTACCTCGGCTATGGCTACACCTTC.